The rows below give T cell receptor beta chains drawn from one sample of a study of blood T cell repertoires in COVID-19. The assay was immunoSEQ multiplex PCR, and TCRdb's table has in-frame clones only and misses some. The data hold around 100,000 clones, with roughly 84% observed a single time. The sample consisted of peripheral blood. These receptors originate from a woman in her seventies with acute or convalescent COVID-19. The CDR3 runs from the conserved cysteine through the conserved F or W. A D gene is named only where the DNA matches it firmly. Part of the rows lack a size; the others show once, few, many or a class for expanded clones.

d_gene | abundance | j_gene | v_gene | CDR3aa | CDR3nt
- | few | TRBJ1-6 | TRBV10-1 | CASSASSFGSPLHF | TGCGCCAGCAGTGCATCGAGTTTTGGTTCACCCCTCCACTTT
- | - | TRBJ1-1 | TRBV19 | CASSPGQRNTEAFF | TGTGCCAGTAGTCCCGGACAGAGGAACACTGAAGCTTTCTTT
- | - | TRBJ1-1 | TRBV4-2 | CASSQSRTMNTEAFF | TGTGCCAGCAGCCAATCCCGGACAATGAACACTGAAGCTTTCTTT
TRBD2 | - | TRBJ2-5 | TRBV6-5 | CASRLGTSGGSPQYF | TGTGCCAGCCGCCTCGGGACTAGCGGGGGCAGTCCCCAGTACTTC
- | - | TRBJ2-1 | TRBV28 | CASSSPPGFPYNEQFF | TGTGCCAGCAGTTCCCCCCCGGGGTTCCCCTACAATGAGCAGTTCTTC
- | - | TRBJ1-5 | TRBV7-2 | CASSPPGYSNQPQHF | TGTGCCAGCAGCCCTCCGGGGTATAGCAATCAGCCCCAGCATTTT
- | - | TRBJ2-1 | TRBV29-1 | CSGLIAVQGEQFF | TGCAGCGGGCTCATCGCCGTACAGGGAGAGCAGTTCTTC
- | - | TRBJ1-5 | TRBV12-3/TRBV12-4 | CASSLPQAPQHF | TGTGCCAGCAGTTTACCCCAGGCGCCCCAGCATTTT
TRBD2 | - | TRBJ2-3 | TRBV25-1 | CAGSDGGVAADTQYF | TGTGCCGGCAGTGATGGGGGGGTAGCAGCAGATACGCAGTATTTT
- | - | TRBJ2-6 | TRBV2 | CASRDYSLRANVLTF | TGTGCCAGCAGGGATTACAGTTTACGGGCCAACGTCCTGACTTTC
TRBD2 | few | TRBJ2-1 | TRBV10-2 | CASTLAGGGHEQFF | TGCGCCAGCACCTTGGCGGGGGGCGGGCATGAGCAGTTCTTC
- | - | TRBJ1-4 | TRBV7-2 | CASSSWGATNEKLFF | TGTGCCAGTAGCTCTTGGGGAGCAACTAATGAAAAACTGTTTTTT
TRBD2 | - | TRBJ2-5 | TRBV12-3/TRBV12-4 | CASVPAGGGTQYF | TGTGCCAGCGTACCAGCGGGAGGTGGTACCCAGTACTTC
TRBD2 | - | TRBJ2-3 | TRBV6-6 | CASKQGRRGGADTQYF | TGTGCCAGCAAGCAAGGGAGGCGGGGGGGCGCAGATACGCAGTATTTT
TRBD2 | - | TRBJ2-1 | TRBV5-1 | CASSGLAGNEQFF | TGCGCCAGCAGCGGACTAGCAGGAAATGAGCAGTTCTTC
TRBD1 | - | TRBJ2-7 | TRBV4-2 | CASSQQDRDNEQYF | TGTGCCAGCAGCCAACAGGACAGGGACAACGAGCAGTACTTC
- | - | TRBJ1-5 | TRBV7-8 | CASSLAFRGRNQPQHF | TGTGCCAGCAGCTTAGCGTTCCGGGGTCGGAATCAGCCCCAGCATTTT
- | few | TRBJ1-2 | TRBV2 | CASSASYGYTF | TGTGCCAGCAGTGCGTCCTATGGCTACACCTTC
TRBD1 | - | TRBJ1-1 | TRBV30 | CAWSVGTGRKAEAFF | TGTGCCTGGAGTGTAGGGACAGGGAGAAAGGCTGAAGCTTTCTTT
- | - | TRBJ1-2 | TRBV9 | CASSVDSNYGYTF | TGTGCCAGCAGCGTGGACAGCAACTATGGCTACACCTTC
- | - | TRBJ2-7 | TRBV6-2/TRBV6-3 | CASSLRGAAEEQYF | TGTGCCAGCAGCCTGCGCGGGGCGGCTGAGGAGCAGTACTTC
TRBD1 | - | TRBJ1-5 | TRBV19 | CASTYGTGASNQPQHF | TGTGCCAGTACCTACGGCACAGGGGCCAGCAATCAGCCCCAGCATTTT
- | - | TRBJ2-7 | TRBV18 | CASSPNLYEQYF | TGTGCCAGCTCACCTAATCTCTACGAGCAGTACTTC
- | few | TRBJ1-1 | TRBV28 | CASQGNEDTEAFF | TGTGCCAGCCAGGGTAATGAGGACACTGAAGCTTTCTTT
TRBD2 | - | TRBJ2-5 | TRBV11-2 | CASSLSGGVWETQYF | TGTGCCAGCAGCCTCTCGGGAGGTGTGTGGGAGACCCAGTACTTC
TRBD1 | - | TRBJ2-2 | TRBV5-1 | CASSSETGSNTGELFF | TGCGCCAGCAGCTCCGAGACAGGGTCGAACACCGGGGAGCTGTTTTTT
TRBD1 | - | TRBJ1-2 | TRBV19 | CASSISGQGRFGYTF | TGTGCCAGTAGTATATCCGGACAGGGGAGATTCGGCTACACCTTC
- | - | TRBJ1-1 | TRBV27 | CASWDQGTEAFF | TGTGCCAGTTGGGACCAGGGGACTGAAGCTTTCTTT
TRBD2 | - | TRBJ2-7 | TRBV25-1 | CASRGRGWGYEQYF | TGTGCCAGCAGGGGGAGGGGATGGGGCTACGAGCAGTACTTC
TRBD1 | - | TRBJ1-2 | TRBV29-1 | CSVSDRGRGYTF | TGCAGCGTTTCAGACAGGGGACGAGGCTACACCTTC
- | once | TRBJ2-5 | TRBV10-1 | CASSGQGWETQYF | TGCGCCAGCAGTGGCCAGGGGTGGGAGACCCAGTACTTC
TRBD2 | - | TRBJ2-3 | TRBV12-5 | CASGLGTSGTDTQYF | TGTGCTAGTGGTTTAGGGACTAGCGGCACAGATACGCAGTATTTT
TRBD2 | - | TRBJ2-1 | TRBV6-6 | CASSHTSGVQFF | TGTGCCAGCAGCCATACTAGCGGGGTCCAGTTCTTC
- | - | TRBJ1-2 | TRBV7-8 | CASSLEGSTGHNYGYTF | TGTGCCAGCAGCTTAGAGGGATCAACGGGACATAACTATGGCTACACCTTC
- | - | TRBJ1-6 | TRBV6-1 | CASSAPPGGSAYNSPLHF | TGTGCCAGCAGTGCCCCCCCGGGGGGCAGCGCCTATAATTCACCCCTCCACTTT
- | - | TRBJ1-3 | TRBV9 | CASSLYSGNTIYF | TGTGCCAGTTCTCTCTACTCTGGAAACACCATATATTTT
- | - | TRBJ1-2 | TRBV4-2 | CASSQVTGGYTF | TGTGCCAGCAGCCAAGTTACAGGGGGCTACACCTTC
TRBD1 | - | TRBJ1-6 | TRBV3-1/TRBV3-2 | CASSHPKGAGGYSPLHF | TGTGCCAGCAGCCATCCCAAAGGAGCAGGGGGCTATTCACCCCTCCACTTT
TRBD1 | - | TRBJ1-2 | TRBV19 | CASNLGQGNYGYTF | TGTGCCAGTAACTTGGGACAGGGGAACTATGGCTACACCTTC
- | - | TRBJ2-7 | TRBV7-2 | CASSRQVFYEQYF | TGTGCCAGCAGTCGACAGGTTTTCTACGAGCAGTACTTC
TRBD2 | few | TRBJ2-1 | TRBV9 | CASSVEGGASFGEQFF | TGTGCCAGCAGCGTCGAGGGAGGGGCGTCTTTTGGGGAGCAGTTCTTC
- | - | TRBJ2-5 | TRBV19 | CASSISGTSQETQYF | TGTGCCAGTAGTATTTCTGGGACTTCTCAAGAGACCCAGTACTTC
TRBD1 | few | TRBJ1-1 | TRBV5-4 | CASSRGQGAGAFF | TGTGCCAGCAGCCGGGGACAGGGGGCAGGAGCTTTCTTT
- | - | TRBJ2-1 | TRBV5-1 | CASSSRGGSGNEQFF | TGCGCCAGCAGCTCCCGAGGTGGGAGTGGCAATGAGCAGTTCTTC
- | - | TRBJ1-2 | TRBV15 | CATSRGGLRGYGYTF | TGTGCCACCAGCAGAGGTGGATTAAGGGGCTATGGCTACACCTTC
- | - | TRBJ1-3 | TRBV5-1 | CASSSHRQTSGNTIYF | TGCGCCAGCAGCTCGCACCGACAGACCTCTGGAAACACCATATATTTT
TRBD1 | - | TRBJ2-7 | TRBV19 | CASSQTGWSYEQYF | TGTGCCAGTAGTCAGACAGGGTGGTCCTACGAGCAGTACTTC
- | once | TRBJ2-2 | TRBV24-1 | CATSDRDSYTGELFF | TGTGCCACCAGTGACCGGGACTCTTACACCGGGGAGCTGTTTTTT
TRBD2 | - | TRBJ2-3 | TRBV7-2 | CASSARLAGGQDTQYF | TGTGCCAGCAGCGCACGACTAGCGGGGGGCCAAGATACGCAGTATTTT
- | - | TRBJ1-4 | TRBV3-1/TRBV3-2 | CASSHRFQGSNEKLFF | TGTGCCAGCAGCCATCGATTCCAGGGATCTAATGAAAAACTGTTTTTT
- | - | TRBJ1-4 | TRBV7-2 | CASSLVRVATNEKLFF | TGTGCCAGCAGCTTGGTGCGGGTCGCAACTAATGAAAAACTGTTTTTT
- | - | TRBJ1-5 | TRBV10-3 | CATCPGANQPQHF | TGTGCCACCTGCCCGGGAGCTAATCAGCCCCAGCATTTT
- | - | TRBJ1-4 | TRBV14 | CASSQYVNEKLFF | TGTGCCAGCAGCCAGTATGTTAATGAAAAACTGTTTTTT
- | - | TRBJ2-3 | TRBV11-2 | CASSLEGALVTDTQYF | TGTGCCAGCAGCTTAGAGGGGGCGCTGGTCACAGATACGCAGTATTTT
- | - | TRBJ1-5 | TRBV6-5 | CASSIQGNQPQHF | TGTGCCAGCAGTATCCAGGGGAATCAGCCCCAGCATTTT
TRBD2 | - | TRBJ2-7 | TRBV7-2 | CASSLLAGYEQYF | TGTGCCAGCAGCTTACTAGCGGGCTACGAGCAGTACTTC